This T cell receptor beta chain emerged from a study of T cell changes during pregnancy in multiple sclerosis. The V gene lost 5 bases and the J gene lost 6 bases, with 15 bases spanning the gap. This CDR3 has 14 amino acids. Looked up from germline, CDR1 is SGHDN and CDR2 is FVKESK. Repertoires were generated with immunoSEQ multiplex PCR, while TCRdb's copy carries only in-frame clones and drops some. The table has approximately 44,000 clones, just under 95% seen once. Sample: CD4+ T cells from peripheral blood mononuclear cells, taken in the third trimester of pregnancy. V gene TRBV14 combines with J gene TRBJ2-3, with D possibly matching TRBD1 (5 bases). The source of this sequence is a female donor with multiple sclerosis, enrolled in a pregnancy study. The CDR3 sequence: CASSNRQFADTQYF. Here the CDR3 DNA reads TGTGCCAGCAGCAACCGACAGTTCGCGGATACGCAGTATTTT.